This passage covers 3 T cell receptor beta chains from one sample sequenced in a study of cytomegalovirus exposure and HLA in healthy donors. 60 Vbeta and 13 Jbeta primers were used in PCR. The data were produced by immunoSEQ multiplex PCR, yet TCRdb's version contains in-frame clones alone and is incomplete. The table shows roughly 180,000 clones, with just over 75% occurring only once. What was sequenced was PBMCs. The receptors come from a woman aged 55-70 years in good health and CMV-seropositive.

The V gene is TRBV9, the J gene TRBJ1-6; a possible D gene is TRBD1 (5 bases). The CDR3 contains 14 residues. Trimming shortened V by 0 bases and J by 10 bases, and 11 bases separated the two germline ends. Germline V gene sequence: CDR1 SGDLS, CDR2 YYNGEE. The DNA for the CDR3 is TGTGCCAGCAGCGTAGCGGGGGGGTTCTCACCCCTCCACTTT. Translated: CASSVAGGFSPLHF.

The chain employs TRBV12-5 and TRBJ2-1; 10 positions match TRBD2. With 4 bases clipped from V and 2 bases from J, the junction kept 8 bases outside the gene matches. The CDR3 contains 17 residues. Per germline, CDR1 LGHNT and CDR2 FRNRAP. The chain's CDR3 is CASGSYTTSGAYNEQFF. The CDR3 DNA follows: TGTGCTAGTGGTTCATATACTACTAGCGGGGCCTACAATGAGCAGTTCTTC.

The genes are TRBV5-1 and TRBJ2-3; D perhaps matches TRBD2 (6 bases). V lost 4 bases, J lost 0 bases, and 9 bases lay in between. CDR1 SGHRS and CDR2 YFSETQ come from the germline V gene. The CDR3 is 14 amino acids. This CDR3 reads CASSAGTSTDTQYF. As DNA, the CDR3 is TGCGCCAGCAGCGCAGGGACTAGCACAGATACGCAGTATTTT. Based on the CDR3 plus reference TRBV5-1 and TRBJ2-3, the full variable domain is KAGVTQTPRYLIKTRGQQVTLSCSPISGHRSVSWYQQTPGQGLQFLFEYFSETQRNKGNFPGRFSGRQFSNSRSEMNVSTLELGDSALYLCASSAGTSTDTQYFGPGTRLTVL.